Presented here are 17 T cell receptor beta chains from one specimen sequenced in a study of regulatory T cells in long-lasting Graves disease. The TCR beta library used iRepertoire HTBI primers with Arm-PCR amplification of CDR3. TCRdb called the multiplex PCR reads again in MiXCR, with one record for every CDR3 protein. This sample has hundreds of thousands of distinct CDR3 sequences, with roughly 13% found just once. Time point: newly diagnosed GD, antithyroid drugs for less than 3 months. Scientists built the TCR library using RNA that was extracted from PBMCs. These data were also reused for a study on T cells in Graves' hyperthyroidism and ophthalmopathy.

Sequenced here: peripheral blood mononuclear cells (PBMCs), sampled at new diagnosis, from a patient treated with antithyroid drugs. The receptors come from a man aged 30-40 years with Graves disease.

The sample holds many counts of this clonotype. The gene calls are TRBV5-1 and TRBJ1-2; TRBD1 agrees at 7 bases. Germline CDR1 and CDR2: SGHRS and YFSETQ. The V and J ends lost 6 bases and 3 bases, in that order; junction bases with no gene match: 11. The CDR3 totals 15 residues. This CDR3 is CASKLTSGTDYGYTF. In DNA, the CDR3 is TGCGCCAGCAAGCTTACTTCCGGGACAGACTATGGCTACACCTTC.

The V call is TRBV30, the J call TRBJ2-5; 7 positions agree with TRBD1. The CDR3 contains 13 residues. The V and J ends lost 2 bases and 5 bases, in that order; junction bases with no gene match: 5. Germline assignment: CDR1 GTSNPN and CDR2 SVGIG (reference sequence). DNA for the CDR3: TGTGCCTGGAGTAACAGGGGAGCGGAGACCCAGTACTTC. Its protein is CAWSNRGAETQYF.

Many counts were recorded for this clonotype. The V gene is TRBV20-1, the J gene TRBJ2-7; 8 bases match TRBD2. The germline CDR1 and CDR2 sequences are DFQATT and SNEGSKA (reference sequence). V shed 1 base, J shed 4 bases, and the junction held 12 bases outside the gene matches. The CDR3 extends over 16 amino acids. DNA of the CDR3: TGCAGTGCTAGAGGCCTCAGTAGCGGGACAAGTTACGAGCAGTACTTC. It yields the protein CSARGLSSGTSYEQYF.

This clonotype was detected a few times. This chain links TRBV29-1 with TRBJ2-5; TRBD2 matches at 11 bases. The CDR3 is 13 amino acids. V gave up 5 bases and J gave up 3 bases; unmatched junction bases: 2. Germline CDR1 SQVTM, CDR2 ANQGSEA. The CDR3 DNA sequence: TGCAGCGTTCCGACTAGCGGGAAAGAGACCCAGTACTTC. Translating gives CSVPTSGKETQYF.

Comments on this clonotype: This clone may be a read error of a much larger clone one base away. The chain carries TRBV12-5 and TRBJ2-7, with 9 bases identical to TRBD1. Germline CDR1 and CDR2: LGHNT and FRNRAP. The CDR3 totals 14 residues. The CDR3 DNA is TGTGCTGGTGGTTTCGGACAGGGGATTTACGAGCAGTACTTC. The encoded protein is CAGGFGQGIYEQYF.

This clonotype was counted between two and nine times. CDR3 amino acids: CSASGSSYNEQFF. The CDR3 DNA follows: TGCAGTGCTAGCGGGAGTTCCTACAATGAGCAGTTCTTC. J is TRBJ2-1 and V is TRBV20-1; D may be TRBD2 (6 bases). V lost 3 bases, J lost 1 base, and 7 bases lay in between. Germline CDR1 DFQATT, CDR2 SNEGSKA (reference sequence). CDR3 size: 13 residues.

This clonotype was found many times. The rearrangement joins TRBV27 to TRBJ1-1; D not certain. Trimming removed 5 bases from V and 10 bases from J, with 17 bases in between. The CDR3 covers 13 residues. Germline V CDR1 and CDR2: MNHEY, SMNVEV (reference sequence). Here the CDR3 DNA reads TGTGCCAGCAGTAGGGCCGCGAGCCTGGGAGCTTTCTTT. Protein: CASSRAASLGAFF.

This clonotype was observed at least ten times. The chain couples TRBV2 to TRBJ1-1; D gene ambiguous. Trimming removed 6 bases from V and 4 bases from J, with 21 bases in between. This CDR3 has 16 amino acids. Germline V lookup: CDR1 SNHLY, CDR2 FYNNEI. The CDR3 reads CASSSMLRASSTEAFF. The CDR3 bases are TGTGCCAGCAGCTCTATGCTACGGGCGTCGAGCACTGAAGCTTTCTTT.

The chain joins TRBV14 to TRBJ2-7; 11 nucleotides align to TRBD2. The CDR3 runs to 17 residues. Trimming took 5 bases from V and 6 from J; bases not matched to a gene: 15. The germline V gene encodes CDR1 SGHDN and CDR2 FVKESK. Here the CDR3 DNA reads TGTGCCAGCAGCGAAAATAAGACTAGCGGGATGAGTGGCGAGCAGTACTTC. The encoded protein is CASSENKTSGMSGEQYF.

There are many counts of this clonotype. The DNA for the CDR3 is TGTGCCAGCAGCATAGCGGGGGAATACTACGAGCAGTACTTC. This codes for CASSIAGEYYEQYF. The chain recombines TRBV25-1 with TRBJ2-7, with 9 bases lining up with TRBD2. Germline CDR1 reads MGHDK; CDR2 reads SYGVNS. Unmatched junction bases numbered 6, after V lost 6 bases and J lost 3 bases. The CDR3 contains 14 residues.

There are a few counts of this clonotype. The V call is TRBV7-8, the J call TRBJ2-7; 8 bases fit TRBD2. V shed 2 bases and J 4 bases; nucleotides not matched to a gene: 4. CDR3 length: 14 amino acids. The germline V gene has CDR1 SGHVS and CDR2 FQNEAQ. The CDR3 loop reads CASSLQAGAYEQYF. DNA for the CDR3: TGTGCCAGCAGCTTACAAGCGGGAGCTTACGAGCAGTACTTC.

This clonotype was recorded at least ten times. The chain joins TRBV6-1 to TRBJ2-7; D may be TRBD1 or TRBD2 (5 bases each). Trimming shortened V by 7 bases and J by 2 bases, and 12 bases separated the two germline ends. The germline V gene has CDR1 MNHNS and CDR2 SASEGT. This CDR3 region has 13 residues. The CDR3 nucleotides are TGTGCCAGCATGGGGACGAGCCCCTACGAGCAGTACTTC. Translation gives CASMGTSPYEQYF.

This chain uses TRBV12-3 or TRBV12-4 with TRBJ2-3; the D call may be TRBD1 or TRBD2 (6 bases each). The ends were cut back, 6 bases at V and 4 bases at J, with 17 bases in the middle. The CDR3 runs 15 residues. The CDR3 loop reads CASRPRGGGADTQYF. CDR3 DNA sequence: TGTGCCAGCAGGCCACGAGGGGGAGGCGCAGATACGCAGTATTTT.

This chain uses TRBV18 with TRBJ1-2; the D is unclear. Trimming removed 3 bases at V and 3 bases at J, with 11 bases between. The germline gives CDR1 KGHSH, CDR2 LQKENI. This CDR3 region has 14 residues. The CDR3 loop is CASSPWEGDYGYTF. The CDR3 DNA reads TGTGCCAGCTCACCTTGGGAGGGAGACTATGGCTACACCTTC.

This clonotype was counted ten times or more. CDR3 protein: CASFDPGTGNTIYF. DNA of the CDR3: TGTGCCAGCTTTGATCCGGGAACTGGAAACACCATATATTTT. The V call is TRBV28, the J call TRBJ1-3; D is undetermined. Trimming removed 8 bases at V and 2 bases at J, with 13 bases between. Germline values: CDR1 MDHEN, CDR2 SYDVKM. The CDR3 is 14 amino acids.

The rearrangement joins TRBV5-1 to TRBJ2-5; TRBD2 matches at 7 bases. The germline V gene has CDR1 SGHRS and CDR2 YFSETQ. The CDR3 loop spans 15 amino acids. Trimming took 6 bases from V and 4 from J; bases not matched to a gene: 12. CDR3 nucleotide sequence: TGCGCCAGCACCCTGCCGGGAGGTCGCGTAGAGACCCAGTACTTC. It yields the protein CASTLPGGRVETQYF.

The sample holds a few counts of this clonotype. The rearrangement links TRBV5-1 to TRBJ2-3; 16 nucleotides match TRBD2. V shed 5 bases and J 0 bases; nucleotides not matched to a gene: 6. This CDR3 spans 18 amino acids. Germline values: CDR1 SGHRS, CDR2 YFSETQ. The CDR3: CASRVGGLAGGSTDTQYF. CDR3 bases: TGCGCCAGCAGAGTCGGGGGACTAGCGGGAGGGAGCACAGATACGCAGTATTTT.